This T cell receptor beta chain was recorded in a study of control samples from healthy donors and cancer patients. The CDR3 loop spans 15 amino acids. Trimming removed 0 bases at V and 9 bases at J, with 16 bases between. The V gene's germline CDR1 is SGDLS and CDR2 YYNGEE. This clone is a singleton in its sample. Sequenced by immunoSEQ multiplex PCR; TCRdb stores in-frame clones only, minus some. The table shows about 140,000 clones, with roughly 92% occurring only once. Sequences were obtained from blood. The sequence was collected from a man under 40 in good health. The genes are TRBV9 and TRBJ2-1; D unresolved. Here the CDR3 reads CASSVGAELSAEQFF. CDR3 sequence (DNA): TGTGCCAGCAGCGTAGGGGCAGAACTCTCCGCTGAGCAGTTCTTC. The whole variable domain, filled in from reference TRBV9 and TRBJ2-1, reads DSGVTQTPKHLITATGQRVTLRCSPRSGDLSVYWYQQSLDQGLQFLIQYYNGEERAKGNILERFSAQQFPDLHSELNLSSLELGDSALYFCASSVGAELSAEQFFGPGTRLTVL.